This T cell receptor (beta chain) was captured by sequencing in a study of blood T cell repertoires in COVID-19. Whole-study context: T cells, B-cell-depleted T cells, or PBMCs supplied cDNA or gDNA.

Clinical history reported by participants formed the basis on which cohorts were assigned. Recovery meant two consecutive negative NP/OP PCR tests, professional clearance, or resolved symptoms. In the study's own analysis: It was from reference gene primer amplification that nucleated cell counts were estimated. Generated by immunoSEQ multiplex PCR, the TCRdb table keeps only in-frame clones and is missing some. V, J and clone size reflect that table, while D and trimming were determined from the DNA. The sample consists of some 330,000 clones, about 92% of them appearing once. Trimming took 4 bases from V and 5 from J, leaving 15 bases between them. CDR3 length: 14 residues. Germline CDR1 is DFQATT and CDR2 is SNEGSKA (reference sequence).

This TCR came from a woman in her thirties who had recovered from COVID-19. The chain joins TRBV20-1 to TRBJ2-1; D is perhaps TRBD1 or TRBD2 (5 bases each). Sequencing used PBMCs or T cells enriched from blood (not recorded which). In DNA form, the CDR3 reads TGCAGTGCTACTGACAGTCTAGCACACAATGAGCAGTTCTTC. Its protein product is CSATDSLAHNEQFF.